The clone carrying this TCR beta chain was seen a handful of times. No antigen is known for it. These data come from a study of glioma-infiltrating T cells. Study-wide findings and caveats: Non-neoplastic patients had below-expected tissue-blood divergence, while all gliomas exceeded expectation. Very few CDR3 sequences were shared between tissue and blood.

The CDR3 length is 12 residues. Trimming took off 8 bases at V and 4 bases at J, with 14 bases between the two ends. In germline, CDR1 is SQVTM, CDR2 ANQGSEA. TCR alpha and beta CDR3 regions were amplified from RNA using iRepertoire nested multiplex PCR. One-step reverse transcription and amplification started from approximately 100-400 ng of tissue mRNA or PBMC total RNA. TCRdb re-called the multiplex PCR reads with MiXCR, one entry per CDR3 protein. The table includes around 120,000 distinct CDR3 sequences, under 30% detected once. The gene calls are TRBV29-1 and TRBJ1-2; D call uncertain. Sequenced input: glioma tissue, nonneoplastic brain tissue, or PBMCs (not recorded which). This receptor was identified in a human donor with low-grade glioma or glioblastoma, undergoing nonglioma brain surgery, or in good health (not recorded which). The CDR3 reads CSTLFPPYGYTF. CDR3 bases: TGCAGCACTTTGTTCCCCCCCTATGGCTACACCTTC.